The 23 T cell receptor beta chains reported below all come from one sample, sequenced in a study of cytomegalovirus exposure and HLA in healthy donors. The PCR contained 60 Vbeta and 13 Jbeta primers. TCRdb's table, derived via immunoSEQ multiplex PCR, lists solely in-frame clones and lacks some. This sample has about 130,000 clones, with around 80% found just once. Input material: PBMCs. The source is a man aged 30 to 39 in good health.

This clone was observed a single time. This sequence joins TRBV19 and TRBJ1-4, with D uncertain. From germline, CDR1 is LNHDA and CDR2 SQIVND (reference sequence). V was shortened by 7 bases and J by 0 bases, with 6 bases between the two germline ends. There are 13 residues in the CDR3. Here the CDR3 reads CASNGATNEKLFF. CDR3 in DNA: TGTGCCAGTAACGGTGCAACTAATGAAAAACTGTTTTTT.

The V gene is TRBV28, the J gene TRBJ2-7; 7 positions match TRBD1. CDR1 and CDR2 (germline): MDHEN, SYDVKM. This CDR3 spans 17 amino acids. Germline trimming cut 5 bases from V and 2 bases from J; bases unmatched to any gene: 15. This CDR3 reads CASSPKLFKTGPYEQYF. The CDR3 bases are TGTGCCAGCAGTCCCAAACTATTTAAGACAGGGCCCTACGAGCAGTACTTC.

This clone was seen a handful of times. The chain uses TRBV19 and TRBJ2-3; 8 bases agree with TRBD2. Germline lookup yields CDR1 LNHDA and CDR2 SQIVND (reference sequence). V shed 0 bases, J shed 2 bases, and the junction held 7 bases outside the gene matches. This CDR3 has 17 residues. As DNA, the CDR3 is TGTGCCAGTAGTATAGATCGTAAGCGGGAGTCCACAGATACGCAGTATTTT. Protein: CASSIDRKRESTDTQYF.

The chain links TRBV5-1 to TRBJ1-1; TRBD1 is a possible D gene (5 bases). V was shortened by 4 bases and J by 2 bases, with 15 bases between the two germline ends. CDR3 length: 15 residues. Germline V gene lookup returns CDR1 SGHRS and CDR2 YFSETQ. In DNA form, the CDR3 reads TGCGCCAGCAGCCCTTGGGGAGGGGTCAACACTGAAGCTTTCTTT. Amino acid sequence: CASSPWGGVNTEAFF.

The rearrangement uses TRBV5-1 and TRBJ2-7; maybe TRBD2 (5 bases). Germline lookup yields CDR1 SGHRS and CDR2 YFSETQ. The V end lost 2 bases, the J end lost 7 bases, and 16 bases lay between the germline ends. There are 14 residues in the CDR3. CDR3 nucleotide sequence: TGCGCCAGCAGCTTCGACACCAACCCGGGGGAGCAGTACTTC. Its protein product is CASSFDTNPGEQYF.

The rearrangement joins TRBV2 to TRBJ1-2; D is uncertain. V was shortened by 6 bases and J by 5 bases, with 7 bases between the two germline ends. The length of the CDR3 is 11 residues. Germline lookup yields CDR1 SNHLY and CDR2 FYNNEI. The CDR3 loop is CASSPLYGYTF. CDR3 DNA: TGTGCCAGCAGCCCGTTATATGGCTACACCTTC.

V usage is TRBV27 and J usage is TRBJ2-2, with 14 bases matching TRBD2. Germline CDR1 and CDR2: MNHEY and SMNVEV (reference sequence). Trimming at V came to 4 bases and at J to 0 bases, leaving 4 bases not matched to a gene. This CDR3 is built from 18 residues. CDR3 amino acids: CASSSGLAGGANTGELFF. The DNA for the CDR3 is TGTGCCAGCAGTTCCGGACTAGCGGGAGGAGCGAACACCGGGGAGCTGTTTTTT.

V usage is TRBV5-1 and J usage is TRBJ2-7, with 10 bases identical to TRBD1. CDR1 is SGHRS, CDR2 YFSETQ, per germline. This CDR3 has 15 residues. V trimming: 5 bases; J trimming: 4 bases; junction bases outside the gene matches: 9. The CDR3 nucleotides read TGCGCCAGCAGTCCTTACGGGACAGGGGTATACGAGCAGTACTTC. It encodes CASSPYGTGVYEQYF. The full variable domain, completed using reference TRBV5-1 and TRBJ2-7, is KAGVTQTPRYLIKTRGQQVTLSCSPISGHRSVSWYQQTPGQGLQFLFEYFSETQRNKGNFPGRFSGRQFSNSRSEMNVSTLELGDSALYLCASSPYGTGVYEQYFGPGTRLTVT.

This clone was found once. The V and J genes are TRBV7-9 and TRBJ2-1, with 10 nucleotides matching TRBD2. The germline V gene has CDR1 SEHNR and CDR2 FQNEAQ (reference sequence). J gave up 8 bases and V 5 bases, and 6 bases lay outside the gene matches. The CDR3 covers 14 residues. The CDR3 DNA sequence: TGTGCCAGCAGCACCCCGGGACTAGCGTATGAGCAGTTCTTC. Amino acids: CASSTPGLAYEQFF.

The J gene is TRBJ2-5, the V gene TRBV27; perhaps TRBD2 as D (6 bases). Germline V gene data show CDR1 as MNHEY and CDR2 as SMNVEV (reference sequence). The V gene lost 2 bases and the J gene lost 2 bases, with 15 bases spanning the gap. The CDR3 covers 16 residues. CDR3 protein: CASSLVSGGPQETQYF. The CDR3 nucleotides are TGTGCCAGCAGTTTAGTTAGCGGAGGGCCTCAAGAGACCCAGTACTTC.

This clone showed up just once. The chain recombines TRBV10-3 with TRBJ2-1, with D maybe TRBD2 (5 bases). Germline V gene data show CDR1 as ENHRY and CDR2 as SYGVKD. CDR3 length equals 14 residues. Trimming removed 1 base at V and 1 base at J, with 5 bases between. The chain's CDR3 is CAISEWESYNEQFF. CDR3 coding DNA: TGTGCCATCAGTGAGTGGGAGTCCTACAATGAGCAGTTCTTC.

The chain has TRBV19 and TRBJ2-5; TRBD2 aligns across 9 bases. V was clipped by 4 bases and J by 6 bases; unmatched bases: 9. CDR3 length equals 15 residues. Germline lookup yields CDR1 LNHDA and CDR2 SQIVND (reference sequence). The CDR3 DNA reads TGTGCCAGTAGTACGCGGGAGGGCCGGATGAAGACCCAGTACTTC. Amino acid sequence: CASSTREGRMKTQYF.

Here the CDR3 reads CASSQDWGTSGYIQYF. The CDR3 bases are TGCGCCAGCAGCCAAGATTGGGGGACTAGCGGGTACATTCAGTACTTC. The chain recombines TRBV4-3 with TRBJ2-4, with 12 bases fitting TRBD2. The CDR3 runs 16 residues. The germline V gene encodes CDR1 LGHNA and CDR2 YSLEER. J lost 8 bases, V lost 0 bases, and 5 bases had no gene match.

The rearrangement uses TRBV18 and TRBJ1-1; the D gene is possibly TRBD1 (6 bases). Germline V CDR1 and CDR2: KGHSH, LQKENI. The V end lost 0 bases, the J end lost 5 bases, and 13 bases lay between the germline ends. The CDR3 is 15 residues long. The CDR3 DNA follows: TGTGCCAGCTCACCACCGGCGGGGGGCGGTACTGAAGCTTTCTTT. Translating it yields CASSPPAGGGTEAFF.

The chain has TRBV2 and TRBJ2-7, with 7 bases matching TRBD2. The V gene end was trimmed by 8 bases and the J gene end by 0 bases; junction bases not matched to a gene: 13. The length of the CDR3 is 16 residues. Germline CDR1 reads SNHLY; CDR2 reads FYNNEI. The CDR3 nucleotides are TGTGCCAGCGCCGGGGAAGGCCTAGCGGACTCCTACGAGCAGTACTTC. Residues: CASAGEGLADSYEQYF.

The rearrangement joins TRBV19 to TRBJ2-1; TRBD1 matches at 9 bases. With 4 bases clipped from V and 6 bases from J, the junction kept 4 bases outside the gene matches. Germline lookup yields CDR1 LNHDA and CDR2 SQIVND (reference sequence). The CDR3 consists of 14 residues. CDR3 sequence reads: CASSRQGGGNEQFF. The CDR3 bases are TGTGCCAGTAGTAGACAGGGGGGGGGCAATGAGCAGTTCTTC.

The rearrangement links TRBV27 to TRBJ1-2, with a weak D call TRBD1 (5 bases). Per the germline V gene, CDR1 is MNHEY and CDR2 is SMNVEV (reference sequence). The CDR3 runs 15 residues. V dropped 4 bases and J dropped 4 bases, with 16 bases sitting between them. The CDR3 spells CASSSRTGLSYGYTF. DNA of the CDR3: TGTGCCAGCAGTTCCCGCACGGGACTGTCCTATGGCTACACCTTC.

The DNA of the CDR3 is TGTGCCAGCAGCTTAGCGGACGGCGGAGGTAATCAGCCCCAGCATTTT. Amino acid sequence: CASSLADGGGNQPQHF. This chain links TRBV7-9 with TRBJ1-5, with no clear D. The CDR3 has 16 residues. The germline V gene encodes CDR1 SEHNR and CDR2 FQNEAQ (reference sequence). Trimming removed 0 bases at V and 4 bases at J, with 13 bases between.

The CDR3 region is CASSLFGGPQETQYF. CDR3 DNA sequence: TGTGCCAGCAGTTTATTCGGGGGACCCCAAGAGACCCAGTACTTC. This sequence joins TRBV27 and TRBJ2-5; tentatively, D is TRBD2 (6 bases). The CDR3 is 15 amino acids. Germline lookup yields CDR1 MNHEY and CDR2 SMNVEV (reference sequence). V was clipped by 1 base and J by 1 base, with 10 bases between them.

The rearrangement uses TRBV28 and TRBJ1-2, with TRBD1 matching 9 bases. Trimming removed 5 bases from V and 5 bases from J; junction bases left unmatched: 9. Germline CDR1 reads MDHEN; CDR2 reads SYDVKM. This CDR3 is built from 15 residues. CDR3 coding DNA: TGTGCCAGCAGTGTAGCCCCGACAGGGGGATATGGCTACACCTTC. It encodes CASSVAPTGGYGYTF.

The rearrangement links TRBV30 to TRBJ1-5; 10 bases agree with TRBD1. The V and J ends lost 3 bases and 5 bases, in that order; junction bases with no gene match: 1. Per germline, CDR1 GTSNPN and CDR2 SVGIG (reference sequence). The CDR3 spans 13 residues. CDR3 in DNA: TGTGCCTGGAGCGGACAGGGGGATCAGCCCCAGCATTTT. It specifies CAWSGQGDQPQHF.

The V gene is TRBV2, the J gene TRBJ2-5; D is uncertain. The CDR3 loop spans 14 amino acids. V was clipped by 6 bases and J by 0 bases, with 11 bases between them. CDR1 and CDR2 from the germline V gene are SNHLY and FYNNEI. CDR3 coding DNA: TGTGCCAGCAGGACTGGGTTGTACCAAGAGACCCAGTACTTC. Its protein is CASRTGLYQETQYF.

CDR3: CASGEFRGASTDTQYF. CDR3 bases: TGTGCCAGCGGGGAATTCAGGGGGGCCAGCACAGATACGCAGTATTTT. The V and J genes are TRBV27 and TRBJ2-3, with D possibly matching TRBD1 (7 bases). CDR1 MNHEY and CDR2 SMNVEV come from the germline V gene (reference sequence). V lost 8 bases, J lost 0 bases, and 18 bases lay in between. The CDR3 is 16 residues long.